What follows describes a single T cell receptor beta chain. Its binding antigen is unknown. Base qualities were left out, and no much larger clone turns up one base away. This specimen belongs to a study of blood T cell repertoires in COVID-19 (dated by TCRdb to 2020 to 2021). Describing the broader study: The collaborator samples originated in the United States, Italy and Spain and spanned the acute and convalescent phases of COVID-19. Samples were obtained from the ongoing ImmuneRACE study (first 160 participants) and from 1,254 subjects provided by 6 global collaborators. A de-identified subject ID, COVID-19 status, age in years and sex were almost always included in the sample metadata. The dataset comprised deeply sampled blood TCRbeta repertoires from subjects exposed to, actively infected with, or recovered from COVID-19. The repertoires were released in a freely available public database intended as a resource for research on the immune response to SARS-CoV-2. Where HLA class I and class II types were available, the types were taken from metadata supplied by the sample provider, not from assay-based typing. The material from the prospective study consisted of cDNA or gDNA derived from T cells, B-cell-depleted T cells, or PBMCs.

TCRbeta CDR3 regions were amplified from genomic DNA by means of the immunoSEQ Assay, a bias-controlled multiplex PCR. Per the authors' processing: The number of nucleated cells in each sample was estimated by amplification of reference gene primers within the assay. To quantify the absolute abundance of each unique TCRbeta CDR3 rearrangement, sequence reads were collapsed and filtered. For each sample, productive Simpson clonality was calculated as the square root of Simpson's diversity index over productive rearrangements. TCRdb's version of the immuneACCESS table is confined to in-frame rearrangements and falls short of the full clone set. An unresolved V gene accounts for under half of the shortfall where checked; the remainder is of unknown origin. V and J calls and clone size are copied from that table; D and trimming were computed from the DNA. The sample has approximately 170,000 clones on record, approximately 85% of them singletons. 6.5% to 7.5% of the sample is in the top ten clones.

One collaborating source in Seattle enrolled patients while the patients were actively infected and followed the patients over time throughout the course of disease. Collaborating institutions collected whole blood in K2EDTA tubes following their own protocols. For TCRbeta analysis, collaborators shipped samples as frozen whole blood, isolated PBMCs, or DNA extracted from either of those sample types. The CDR1 and CDR2 encoded by the germline V gene (reference sequence) are MNHNY and SVGAGI. Clipping removes 7 bases from V and 8 bases from J, with 10 as the unmatched junction base count. The CDR3 runs 13 residues from the cysteine to the phenylalanine. The entry retains the CDR3 DNA only, 39 bases that are in frame from base 1. Broader findings and caveats from the paper: The quantity of clinical and demographic metadata differed by source and by participant and was supplied without curation.

This chain joins TRBV6-6 to TRBJ1-2, and TRBD1 aligns with 7 junction nucleotides. The sample comprised peripheral blood. This receptor was obtained from a man older than 75 with COVID-19, enrolled during active disease. The nucleotide sequence is TGTGCCAGCAATAAAAACAGGGGTTTCGGCTACACCTTC. This is translated as CASNKNRGFGYTF.